This T cell receptor beta chain stems from a study of neurological immune-mediated disorders. Study results and limitations: The level of TCR clonal expansion was highest in patients with HTLV-1-associated myelopathy and lowest in multiple sclerosis, where it fell below the level seen in healthy controls.

The time point denotes: technical triplicate 2. About this clonotype itself: The target antigen is unknown.

The cDNA was synthesized by means of template-switch 5'RACE, which was carried out with 10-nucleotide random UMIs. TCRdb processed the 5' RACE reads anew with MiXCR; each CDR3 protein has one entry. The sample lists about 59,000 distinct CDR3 sequences, around 24% occurring once. V lost 0 bases and J lost 4, with 16 bases in between. CDR1 is SGHDN, CDR2 FVKESK, per germline. The CDR3 length is 17 residues. The rearrangement uses TRBV14 and TRBJ2-1; D is unresolved. Source material: PBMCs. The TCR comes from a man aged 55-75 years with HTLV-1-associated myelopathy (HAM/TSP). CDR3 nucleotides: TGTGCCAGCAGCCAAGAGTTCCAGGCCCGCCTTTACAATGAGCAGTTCTTC. Protein: CASSQEFQARLYNEQFF.